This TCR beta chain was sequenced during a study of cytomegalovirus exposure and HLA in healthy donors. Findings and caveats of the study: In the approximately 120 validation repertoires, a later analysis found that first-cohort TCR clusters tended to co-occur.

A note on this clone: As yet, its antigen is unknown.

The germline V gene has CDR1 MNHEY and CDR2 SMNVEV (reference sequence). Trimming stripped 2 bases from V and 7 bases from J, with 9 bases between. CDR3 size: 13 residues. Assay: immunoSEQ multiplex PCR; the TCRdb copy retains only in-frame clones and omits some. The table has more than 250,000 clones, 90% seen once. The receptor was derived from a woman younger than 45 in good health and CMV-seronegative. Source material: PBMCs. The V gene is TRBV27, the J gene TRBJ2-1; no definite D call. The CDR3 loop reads CASSLRVGNEQFF. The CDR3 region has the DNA TGTGCCAGCAGTTTAAGGGTCGGGAATGAGCAGTTCTTC.